This T cell receptor beta chain was sequenced during a study of blood T cell repertoires in COVID-19. As for the study in general: Researchers got acute and convalescent COVID-19 samples from the United States, Italy and Spain.

Participant reports of clinical history set cohort assignment. Each recovered donor of Cohort 3 presented with two negative PCRs, clearance, or symptom resolution. V shed 4 bases and J 3 bases; nucleotides not matched to a gene: 15. Germline-derived CDR1 and CDR2 are SEHNR and FQNEAQ (reference sequence). This CDR3 region has 18 residues. Original handling: Researchers report that nucleated cell counts were estimated from reference gene primer amplification. Produced via immunoSEQ multiplex PCR; TCRdb's table is partial and in-frame only. The V and J calls and clone size are taken from that table; D and trimming were inferred from the DNA. This sample has about 230,000 clones; about 85% occur once, and the top ten carry less than 14%.

V is TRBV7-9 and J is TRBJ1-1; 9 nucleotides agree with TRBD1. The sequence was collected from a man between 25 and 39 years old who had recovered from COVID-19. Input material: PBMCs or T cells enriched from blood (not recorded which). The CDR3 DNA is TGTGCCAGCAGCTCCCGTAGGGGGGGGACAGGGTCTTACACTGAAGCTTTCTTT. This codes for CASSSRRGGTGSYTEAFF.